This T cell receptor (beta chain) was observed in a study of blood T cell repertoires in COVID-19. Study-level background: T cells, B-cell-depleted T cells, or PBMCs supplied cDNA or gDNA.

CDR3 length equals 16 residues. V was pared by 0 bases and J by 0 bases, with 9 bases between. From germline, CDR1 is SGDLS and CDR2 YYNGEE. Here immunoSEQ multiplex PCR was the method, and the copy in TCRdb shows in-frame clones only, minus some. There are around 70,000 clones in the sample; 70% to 75% occur only once, and roughly 21% lies in the top ten. The chain recombines TRBV9 with TRBJ2-2, with a tentative D call TRBD1 (6 bases). The specimen was peripheral blood. This TCR derives from a man aged 65-85 years with acute or convalescent COVID-19. DNA of the CDR3: TGTGCCAGCAGCGTAGGATGGACAGCGAACACCGGGGAGCTGTTTTTT. Encoded protein: CASSVGWTANTGELFF.